This TCR beta chain derives from a study of blood T cell repertoires in COVID-19. Here immunoSEQ multiplex PCR was the method, and the copy in TCRdb shows in-frame clones only, minus some. The sample lists approximately 200,000 clones, roughly 80% seen once, with 3% to 3.5% in the top ten. The V and J ends lost 0 bases and 0 bases respectively, with 10 bases between them. From germline, CDR1 is SGHKS and CDR2 YYEKEE (reference sequence). CDR3 length: 16 amino acids. This sequence originates from a woman aged 25-40 years who had recovered from COVID-19. The chain recombines TRBV5-5 with TRBJ1-3; D unresolved. The sequenced sample was peripheral blood. DNA for the CDR3: TGTGCCAGCAGCTTGGGGGCAACAGCCTCTGGAAACACCATATATTTT. It is translated as CASSLGATASGNTIYF.